The 8 T cell receptor beta chains below come from one sample, sequenced in a study of read filtering for tumor transcriptome and immune sequencing. From approximately 430 ng of RNA, a library with molecular barcoded alpha/delta and beta/gamma adaptors was made. A single record per CDR3 protein comes from TCRdb applying MiXCR to the reads. Of 130,000 or so distinct CDR3 sequences in the sample, roughly 13% were seen once. The sample taken for sequencing was a population of CD138-negative cells sorted from bone marrow. These receptors were taken from a donor aged 40 or older with multiple myeloma.

This clonotype was detected many times. This CDR3 is CATSDLNEVSGEQFF. Written as DNA, the CDR3 is TGTGCCACCAGTGATTTGAATGAGGTCTCTGGCGAGCAGTTCTTC. The chain links TRBV24-1 to TRBJ2-1; D is uncertain. The CDR3 consists of 15 residues. With 0 bases removed from V and 10 bases from J, the gap between germline ends came to 15 bases. Germline CDR1 and CDR2: KGHDR and SFDVKD.

Comment on this clonotype: Given a much more abundant clone one base away, this may be a read error. The V and J genes are TRBV7-2 and TRBJ2-1, with a tentative D call TRBD1 (5 bases). Looked up from germline, CDR1 is SGHTA and CDR2 is FQGNSA. CDR3 length: 15 residues. The CDR3 bases are TGTGCCAGCAGCTTTGGGGCGAGCTCCTACAATGAGCAGTCCTTC. Translated, it gives CASSFGASSYNEQSF.

The table lists this clonotype with many counts. The chain has TRBV7-6 and TRBJ2-1; D possibly uses TRBD1 or TRBD2 (5 bases each). V lost 2 bases and J lost 3, with 14 bases in between. CDR3 length equals 16 residues. Germline CDR1 is SGHVS and CDR2 is FNYEAQ. CDR3 in amino acids: CASSLSYGASYNEQFF. In DNA, the CDR3 is TGTGCCAGCAGCTTAAGTTACGGGGCGAGCTACAATGAGCAGTTCTTC.

The table lists this clonotype with many counts. The chain has TRBV7-9 and TRBJ2-1; 12 nucleotides align to TRBD2. CDR1 SEHNR and CDR2 FQNEAQ come from the germline V gene (reference sequence). After removal of 5 bases from V and 0 bases from J, the junction contained 5 bases not matched to a gene. This CDR3 has 17 amino acids. The CDR3 is CASSQPSGRASYNEQFF. CDR3 DNA sequence: TGTGCCAGCAGCCAACCTAGCGGGAGGGCCTCCTACAATGAGCAGTTCTTC.

As for this clonotype: Possible read error: a much larger clone is one base away. This rearrangement joins TRBV7-2 to TRBJ1-5; 10 nucleotides match TRBD1. The CDR3 loop spans 16 amino acids. Germline CDR1 is SGHTA and CDR2 is FQGNSA. Unmatched junction bases numbered 6, after V lost 1 base and J lost 6 bases. The CDR3 is CASSLESGQGFQPQHF. CDR3 bases: TGTGCCAGCAGCTTAGAATCGGGACAGGGGTTTCAGCCCCAGCATTTT.

This clonotype was observed many times. The chain carries TRBV7-2 and TRBJ1-1; possibly TRBD1 for D (6 bases). V lost 2 bases and J lost 4, with 8 bases in between. The V gene's germline CDR1 is SGHTA and CDR2 FQGNSA. The CDR3 sequence is 13 residues long. CDR3 sequence (DNA): TGTGCCAGCAGCTTATGGGGGGCCACTGAAGCTTTCTTT. It specifies CASSLWGATEAFF.

This clonotype was counted between two and nine times. CDR3 bases: TGTGCCAGCAGTCCCCGGGGCGGGGGTCCGGCTTTCTTT. Amino acid sequence: CASSPRGGGPAFF. The chain carries TRBV6-1 and TRBJ1-1; possibly TRBD1 for D (5 bases). The germline V and J ends were trimmed by 5 bases and 11 bases, with 18 bases remaining between them. The germline CDR1 and CDR2 sequences are MNHNS and SASEGT. The CDR3 extends over 13 amino acids.

The CDR3 DNA sequence: TGTGCCAGCAGCTTAGAAAAGGGTTTGGGCACTGAAGCTTTCTTT. It encodes CASSLEKGLGTEAFF. This chain joins TRBV7-9 and TRBJ1-1; D is ambiguous. The ends were cut back, 1 base at V and 4 bases at J, with 13 bases in the middle. CDR3 length: 15 amino acids. Germline V gives CDR1 SEHNR, CDR2 FQNEAQ (reference sequence).